The clone carrying this T cell receptor beta chain was counted a single time. This table comes from immunoSEQ multiplex PCR, and its TCRdb copy is limited to in-frame clones, with some not included. The sample holds some 220,000 clones, around 85% seen once. The record originates from a study of blood T cell repertoires in COVID-19. For the study at large: Some COVID-19 samples were acute and others convalescent; all came from the United States, Italy and Spain.

The CDR3 is 14 residues long. The ends were cut back, 5 bases at V and 3 bases at J, with 11 bases in the middle. Germline lookup yields CDR1 LNHDA and CDR2 SQIVND (reference sequence). The V gene is TRBV19, the J gene TRBJ1-5, with D tentatively TRBD1 (5 bases). The sample consisted of peripheral blood. The receptor was isolated from a woman in her sixties or seventies with COVID-19, enrolled during active disease. CDR3 nucleotide sequence: TGTGCCAGTAGTGTAAGACAGAACAATCAGCCCCAGCATTTT. Translation: CASSVRQNNQPQHF.